This TCR beta chain emerged from a study of cytomegalovirus exposure and HLA in healthy donors. Primers for the PCR totalled 60 Vbeta and 13 Jbeta. The data were produced by immunoSEQ multiplex PCR, yet TCRdb's version contains in-frame clones alone and is incomplete. The sample holds about 77,000 clones, 60% to 80% seen once. This clone has only one observation. This CDR3 region has 14 residues. Germline CDR1 is KGHSH and CDR2 is LQKENI. Between the trimmed V and J ends, which lost 0 bases and 6 bases, there was a span of 9 bases. The J gene is TRBJ1-5, the V gene TRBV18; tentatively, D is TRBD1 (5 bases). This TCR came from a woman aged 35 to 49 in good health and CMV-seronegative. The specimen sequenced was PBMCs. CDR3: CASSPPGGSQPQHF. The CDR3, as DNA: TGTGCCAGCTCACCACCGGGGGGATCTCAGCCCCAGCATTTT.